The source of this T cell receptor beta chain is a study of T cell repertoires in cytomegalovirus infection (dated by TCRdb to about 2019). For context, the study as a whole: Recently identified HLA-C-restricted CMV epitopes, whose presentation resists viral immunomodulation, were targeted by peptide stimulations together with well-studied HLA-B-restricted epitopes. Because public TCR beta signatures pointed to carriage of CMV infection together with the matching HLA type, the HLA type of each donor mattered for the analysis. Here is what the overall study found, with its caveats: The ex vivo response was dominated by HLA-C-restricted CMV-specific TCR beta clonotypes, which also provided the single most frequent clonotype in two of eight donors. Carriers of CMV infection plus the relevant HLA type were discriminated by the cumulative frequency of public TCR beta family members in the study cohort and in an independent roughly 340-donor cohort.

V gives up 3 bases and J gives up 2 bases, and the segment between their germline ends measures 13 bases. CDR1 and CDR2, per the germline V gene, are SGHTA and FQGNSA. The CDR3 holds 16 amino acids from the cysteine to the phenylalanine. Of all the DNA, just the CDR3 is kept, 48 bases in frame from base 1. In this sample, this clonotype turned up a few times. It has no known antigen specificity. No much larger clone exists at a distance of one base, and base qualities are not known. The instrument given in TCRdb is Illumina HiSeq 1500. The raw public reads went through TCRdb reprocessing: fastp at Q25, MiXCR clone calling, in-frame beta chains kept. Rows with a matching CDR3 protein are joined into one entry that keeps the most common DNA and genes. This sample gives under 500,000 distinct CDR3 sequences in total; approximately 42% of them show up just once. The top ten constitute about 41% of the sample.

The sample's treatment or condition label, in plain terms: in vitro stimulation with specific CMV peptide epitopes to enrich CMV-specific T cells. The sample was cultured PBMCs, taken from culture after CMV antigen stimulation. The rearranged chain carries TRBV7-2 and TRBJ2-2, with a tentative D gene TRBD1 over 6 matching bases. This sequence was found in a human donor in good health (CMV status not recorded). Some clones in this sample may be carry-over from other donors' samples. The bases are TGTGCCAGCAGCTTGAGACCGGGACATAACACCGGGGAGCTGTTTTTT. Its protein reads: CASSLRPGHNTGELFF. The CDR3 plus the reference TRBV7-2 and TRBJ2-2 genes for the other parts give the full variable domain: GAGVSQSPSNKVTEKGKDVELRCDPISGHTALYWYRQSLGQGLEFLIYFQGNSAPDKSGLPSDRFSAERTGGSVSTLTIQRTQQEDSAVYLCASSLRPGHNTGELFFGEGSRLTVL.